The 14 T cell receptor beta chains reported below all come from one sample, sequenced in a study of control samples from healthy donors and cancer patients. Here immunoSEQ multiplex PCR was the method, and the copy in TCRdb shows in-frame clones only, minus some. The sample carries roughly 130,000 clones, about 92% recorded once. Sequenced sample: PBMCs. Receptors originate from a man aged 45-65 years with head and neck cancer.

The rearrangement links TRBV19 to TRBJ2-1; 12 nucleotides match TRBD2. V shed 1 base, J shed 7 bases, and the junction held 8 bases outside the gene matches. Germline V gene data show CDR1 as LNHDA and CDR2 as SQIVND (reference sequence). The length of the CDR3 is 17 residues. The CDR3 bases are TGTGCCAGTAGTATAGGGACTAGCGGGGTGCGGGGGAATGAGCAGTTCTTC. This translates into CASSIGTSGVRGNEQFF.

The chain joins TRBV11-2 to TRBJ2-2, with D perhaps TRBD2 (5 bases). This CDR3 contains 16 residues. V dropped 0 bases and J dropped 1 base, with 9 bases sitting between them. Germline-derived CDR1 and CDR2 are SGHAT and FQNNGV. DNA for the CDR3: TGTGCCAGCAGCTTAGAGCGGGCTAAGAACACCGGGGAGCTGTTTTTT. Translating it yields CASSLERAKNTGELFF.

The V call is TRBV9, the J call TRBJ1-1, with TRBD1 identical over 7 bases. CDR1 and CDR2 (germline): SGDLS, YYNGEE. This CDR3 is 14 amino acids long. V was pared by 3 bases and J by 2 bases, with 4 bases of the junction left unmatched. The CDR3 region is CASSGTGANTEAFF. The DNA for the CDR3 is TGTGCCAGCAGCGGAACAGGGGCTAACACTGAAGCTTTCTTT. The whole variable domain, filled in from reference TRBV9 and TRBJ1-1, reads DSGVTQTPKHLITATGQRVTLRCSPRSGDLSVYWYQQSLDQGLQFLIQYYNGEERAKGNILERFSAQQFPDLHSELNLSSLELGDSALYFCASSGTGANTEAFFGQGTRLTVV.

CDR3 sequence reads: CASSPLGGVEQFF. The CDR3 DNA reads TGTGCCAGCTCACCACTGGGGGGCGTGGAGCAGTTCTTC. J is TRBJ2-1 and V is TRBV18; D might be TRBD1 or TRBD2, each matching 6 bases. The CDR3 is 13 residues long. Per germline, CDR1 KGHSH and CDR2 LQKENI. V dropped 1 base and J dropped 10 bases, with 11 bases sitting between them.

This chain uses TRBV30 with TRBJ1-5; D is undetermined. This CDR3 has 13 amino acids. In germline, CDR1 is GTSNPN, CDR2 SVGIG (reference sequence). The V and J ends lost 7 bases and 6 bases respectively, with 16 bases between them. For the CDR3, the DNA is TGTGCCTCGAACCGAGCCCTCGGTCAGCCCCAGCATTTT. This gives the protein CASNRALGQPQHF. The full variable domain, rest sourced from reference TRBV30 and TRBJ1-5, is SQTIHQWPATLVQPVGSPLSLECTVEGTSNPNLYWYRQAAGRGLQLLFYSVGIGQISSEVPQNLSASRPQDRQFILSSKKLLLSDSGFYLCASNRALGQPQHFGDGTRLSIL.

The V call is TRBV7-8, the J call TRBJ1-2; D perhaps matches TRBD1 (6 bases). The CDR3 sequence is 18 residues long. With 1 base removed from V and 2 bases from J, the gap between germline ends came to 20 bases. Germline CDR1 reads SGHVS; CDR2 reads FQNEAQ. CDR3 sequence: CASSLETIAQGLNYGYTF. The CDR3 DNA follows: TGTGCCAGCAGCTTAGAGACTATAGCGCAGGGGTTGAACTATGGCTACACCTTC. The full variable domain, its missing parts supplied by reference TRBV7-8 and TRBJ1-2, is GAGVSQSPRYKVAKRGQDVALRCDPISGHVSLFWYQQALGQGPEFLTYFQNEAQLDKSGLPSDRFFAERPEGSVSTLKIQRTQQEDSAVYLCASSLETIAQGLNYGYTFGSGTRLTVV.

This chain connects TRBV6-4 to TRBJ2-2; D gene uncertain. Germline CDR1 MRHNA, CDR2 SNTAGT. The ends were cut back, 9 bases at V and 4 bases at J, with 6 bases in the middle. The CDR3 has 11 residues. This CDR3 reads CARHCTGELFF. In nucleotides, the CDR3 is TGTGCCAGACACTGCACCGGGGAGCTGTTTTTT.

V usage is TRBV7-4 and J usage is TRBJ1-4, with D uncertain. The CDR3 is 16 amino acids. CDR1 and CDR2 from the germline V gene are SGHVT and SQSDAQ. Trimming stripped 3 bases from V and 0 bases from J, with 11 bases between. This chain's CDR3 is CASSFFSPPTNEKLFF. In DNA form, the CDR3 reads TGTGCCAGCAGCTTTTTTTCCCCCCCAACTAATGAAAAACTGTTTTTT.

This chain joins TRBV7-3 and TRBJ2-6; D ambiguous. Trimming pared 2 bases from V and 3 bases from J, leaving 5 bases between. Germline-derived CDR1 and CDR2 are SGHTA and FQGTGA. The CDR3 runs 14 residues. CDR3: CASSLGFGANVLTF. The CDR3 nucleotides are TGTGCCAGCAGCTTAGGATTTGGGGCCAACGTCCTGACTTTC.

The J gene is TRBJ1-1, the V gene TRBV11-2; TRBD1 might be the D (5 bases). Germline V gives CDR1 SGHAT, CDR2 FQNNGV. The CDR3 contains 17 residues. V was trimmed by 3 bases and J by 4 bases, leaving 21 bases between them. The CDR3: CASSFSLQSLRGTEAFF. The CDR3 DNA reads TGTGCCAGCAGCTTTAGTCTCCAAAGCCTGAGGGGCACTGAAGCTTTCTTT. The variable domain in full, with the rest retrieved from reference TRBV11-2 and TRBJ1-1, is EAGVAQSPRYKIIEKRQSVAFWCNPISGHATLYWYQQILGQGPKLLIQFQNNGVVDDSQLPKDRFSAERLKGVDSTLKIQPAKLEDSAVYLCASSFSLQSLRGTEAFFGQGTRLTVV.

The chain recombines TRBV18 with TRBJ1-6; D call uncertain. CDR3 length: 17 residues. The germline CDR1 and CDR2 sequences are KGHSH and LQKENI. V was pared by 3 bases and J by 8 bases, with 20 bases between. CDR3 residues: CASSPLGSRSVDSPLHF. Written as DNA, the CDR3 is TGTGCCAGCTCACCTCTGGGTAGCAGGTCGGTGGATTCACCCCTCCACTTT. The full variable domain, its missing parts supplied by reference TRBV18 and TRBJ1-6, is NAGVMQNPRHLVRRRGQEARLRCSPMKGHSHVYWYRQLPEEGLKFMVYLQKENIIDESGMPKERFSAEFPKEGPSILRIQQVVRGDSAAYFCASSPLGSRSVDSPLHFGNGTRLTVT.

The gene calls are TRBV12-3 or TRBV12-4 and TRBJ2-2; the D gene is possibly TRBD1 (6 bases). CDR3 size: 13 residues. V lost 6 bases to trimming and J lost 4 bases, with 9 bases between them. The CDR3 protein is CASSGQFTGELFF. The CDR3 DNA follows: TGTGCCAGCAGCGGACAGTTCACCGGGGAGCTGTTTTTT.

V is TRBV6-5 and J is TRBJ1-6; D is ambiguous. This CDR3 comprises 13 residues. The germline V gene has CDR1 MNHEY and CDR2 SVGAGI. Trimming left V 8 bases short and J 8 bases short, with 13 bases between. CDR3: CASLLSGDSPLHF. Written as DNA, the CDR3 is TGTGCCAGCTTGCTATCCGGGGATTCACCCCTCCACTTT.

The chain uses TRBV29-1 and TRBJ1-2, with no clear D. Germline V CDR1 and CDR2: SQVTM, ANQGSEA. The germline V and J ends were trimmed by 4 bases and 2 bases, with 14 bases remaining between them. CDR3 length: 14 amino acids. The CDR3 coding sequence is TGCAGCGTTGTCAAGGACCTGACAAACTATGGCTACACCTTC. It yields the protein CSVVKDLTNYGYTF.